The rows below give T cell receptor beta chains drawn from one sample of a study of blood T cell repertoires in COVID-19. Measured with immunoSEQ multiplex PCR; TCRdb has only the in-frame clones, and not every one. The sample records about 210,000 clones, about four fifths being singletons. Sequencing was performed on PBMCs or T cells enriched from blood (not recorded which). Every receptor here comes from a woman aged 45-59 years with acute COVID-19. The conserved cysteine and the conserved F or W are not part of the CDR3 here. The order of the fields is D gene, J gene, V gene, CDR3 protein. D genes are given only for firm matches.

NA,TRBJ1-5,TRBV19,ASTLGSFGNQPQH
TRBD2,TRBJ2-5,TRBV3-1/TRBV3-2,ASSQDGVAGRPSY
NA,TRBJ1-6,TRBV30,AWQSRDSPLH
NA,TRBJ2-3,TRBV19,ASSIGANPDTQY
NA,TRBJ1-2,TRBV28,ASSADSPPNYGYT
TRBD1,TRBJ1-5,TRBV4-3,ASSQERDRGLQYNQPQH
TRBD2,TRBJ2-1,TRBV24-1,ATSGSGRAGYNEQF
NA,TRBJ2-5,TRBV7-6,ASSLEGRSGETQY
TRBD1,TRBJ2-6,TRBV30,ACGRDRVSRGANVLT
NA,TRBJ1-1,TRBV3-1/TRBV3-2,ASSQYGVRTF
TRBD1,TRBJ2-6,TRBV4-3,ASSQDWGQGAGGANVLT
NA,TRBJ1-5,TRBV18,ASSPGAGPDQPQH
NA,TRBJ2-6,TRBV15,ATSRVDSAGANVLT
TRBD2,TRBJ2-7,TRBV6-2/TRBV6-3,ASSYPGLGLSYEQY
NA,TRBJ1-6,TRBV28,ASSLSRGLNSPLH
NA,TRBJ2-7,TRBV7-6,ASSRSTGTYEQY
TRBD2,TRBJ2-1,TRBV12-5,ASGLSLAGAYNEQF
TRBD1,TRBJ1-4,TRBV29-1,SAAADRPNEKLF
TRBD2,TRBJ2-5,TRBV30,AWSAGLAGIQETQY
TRBD1,TRBJ2-2,TRBV5-1,ASSHRGHGDTGELF
NA,TRBJ1-2,TRBV27,ASSGGGLNYGYT
NA,TRBJ1-2,TRBV5-4,ASSSGRGGGYT
NA,TRBJ2-3,TRBV28,ASRNTAPLLEY
TRBD1,TRBJ1-6,TRBV18,ASSQGARNSPLH
TRBD2,TRBJ2-3,TRBV30,AWRTSGSTDTQY
NA,TRBJ2-7,TRBV7-8,ASSPRGENYEQY
NA,TRBJ1-2,TRBV4-1,ASSPHTGVNYGYT
NA,TRBJ2-2,TRBV29-1,ICRDTGELF
TRBD1,TRBJ2-7,TRBV5-6,ASSPDRFSEQY
TRBD2,TRBJ2-2,TRBV19,ASRSGTSNTGELF
NA,TRBJ2-5,TRBV9,ASSPATTLQETQY
NA,TRBJ1-2,TRBV28,ASSLLLNGYT
TRBD1,TRBJ2-5,TRBV28,ASSRTGGTLKETQY
NA,TRBJ1-1,TRBV28,ASSRGGGVTEAF
NA,TRBJ2-1,TRBV13,ASSPGGVFYNEQF
NA,TRBJ2-7,TRBV19,ASSISGNPAPPY